Following are 21 T cell receptor beta chains from one sample sequenced in a study of human T cells and chemical hapten exposure. TCRdb re-analysed the RACE reads in MiXCR, keeping a single row per CDR3 protein. Among under 100,000 distinct CDR3 sequences listed, more than 9% were seen once. The time point here: patch test 2, 6 weeks after DPC sensitization. The treatment here: therapeutic diphenylcyclopropenone sensitization with weekly scalp DPC. This specimen was whole blood, taken in connection with sensitization to the hapten diphenylcyclopropenone (DPC). Source of these receptors: a woman in her 50s with alopecia areata. Some clones in this sample may be carry-over from other donors' samples.

This clonotype was picked up a small number of times. This chain links TRBV7-9 with TRBJ2-3; D may be TRBD2 (6 bases). The ends were cut back, 2 bases at V and 2 bases at J, with 14 bases in the middle. This CDR3 spans 16 amino acids. Germline CDR1 is SEHNR and CDR2 is FQNEAQ (reference sequence). CDR3 loop: CASSLHGGEATDTQYF. For the CDR3, the DNA is TGTGCCAGCAGCTTACACGGCGGGGAAGCCACAGATACGCAGTATTTT.

J is TRBJ2-1 and V is TRBV10-3, with a possible D match to TRBD1 (6 bases). CDR1 ENHRY and CDR2 SYGVKD come from the germline V gene. V lost 4 bases to trimming and J lost 9 bases, with 13 bases between them. The length of the CDR3 is 13 residues. DNA of the CDR3: TGTGCCATCAGTGGTACGGCGGACAGTGAGCAGTTCTTC. It specifies CAISGTADSEQFF.

The CDR3 loop is CSADDRGNTEAFF. The CDR3 DNA sequence: TGCAGTGCGGATGACAGGGGGAACACTGAAGCTTTCTTT. The J gene is TRBJ1-1, the V gene TRBV20-1, with TRBD1 identical over 8 bases. CDR3 length: 13 residues. V lost 6 bases and J lost 1; bases outside the gene matches: 4. Germline V gene data show CDR1 as DFQATT and CDR2 as SNEGSKA (reference sequence).

This clonotype was recorded many times. The CDR3, as DNA: TGTGCCAGCAGCTTAGAAACAGCGCCTTTGAACGAGCAGTACTTC. Translated, it gives CASSLETAPLNEQYF. This rearrangement joins TRBV7-7 to TRBJ2-7; D is ambiguous. V shed 1 base and J shed 5 bases, with 15 bases lying between them. The CDR3 extends over 15 amino acids. Per the germline V gene, CDR1 is SSHAT and CDR2 is FNYEAQ (reference sequence).

At least ten counts were recorded for this clonotype. V gene TRBV6-2 or TRBV6-3 combines with J gene TRBJ1-1; D remains unclear. This CDR3 is 12 amino acids long. Trimming took off 2 bases at V and 0 bases at J, with 1 base between the two ends. Germline CDR1 MNHEY, CDR2 SVGEGT. DNA for the CDR3: TGTGCCAGCAGTTACATGAACACTGAAGCTTTCTTT. It codes for CASSYMNTEAFF.

This clonotype showed up many times. The rearrangement uses TRBV11-3 and TRBJ2-1; TRBD2 matches 7 bases. Germline V lookup: CDR1 SGHNT, CDR2 YENEEA. After removal of 6 bases from V and 4 bases from J, the junction contained 9 bases not matched to a gene. This CDR3 has 15 residues. CDR3 DNA sequence: TGTGCCAGCAGTTTTAGAGCTAGCGGATACAATGAGCAGTTCTTC. Translating gives CASSFRASGYNEQFF.

This clonotype was found a few times. The junction and the germline gene differ at one end; a read error may be behind it. The rearrangement uses TRBV18 and TRBJ2-5, with D unclear. Looked up from germline, CDR1 is KGHSH and CDR2 is LQKENI. CDR3 size: 11 residues. The CDR3 protein is CVSSPGETQYF. In DNA form, the CDR3 reads TGTGTCAGCTCACCAGGCGAGACCCAGTACTTC.

This clonotype has at least ten counts. V and J are TRBV29-1 and TRBJ2-7, with D maybe TRBD2 (5 bases). V lost 0 bases and J 9 bases, leaving 9 bases between the germline ends. Germline CDR1 SQVTM, CDR2 ANQGSEA. The CDR3 is 11 residues long. As DNA, the CDR3 is TGCAGCGTTGAAGATGGGAGATCGCAGTACTTC. Residues: CSVEDGRSQYF.

The table lists this clonotype with many counts. This chain's CDR3 is CASSYRSEYEQYF. CDR3 DNA sequence: TGCGCCAGCAGCTACAGGTCCGAGTACGAGCAGTACTTC. V usage is TRBV5-1 and J usage is TRBJ2-7, with a tentative D call TRBD1 (5 bases). The length of the CDR3 is 13 residues. Trimming removed 3 bases at V and 4 bases at J, with 11 bases between. Germline CDR1 is SGHRS and CDR2 is YFSETQ.

This clonotype was recorded at least ten times. J is TRBJ2-7 and V is TRBV2, with D unresolved. The CDR3 runs 11 residues. Per the germline V gene, CDR1 is SNHLY and CDR2 is FYNNEI. V gave up 7 bases and J gave up 6 bases, with 10 bases separating them. CDR3 residues: CASNSETEQYF. In DNA, the CDR3 is TGTGCCAGCAACTCAGAGACCGAGCAGTACTTC.

The chain combines TRBV29-1 with TRBJ2-1; 10 bases map to TRBD2. Germline assignment: CDR1 SQVTM and CDR2 ANQGSEA. V was pared by 1 base and J by 10 bases, with 13 bases of the junction left unmatched. The CDR3 spans 16 residues. This CDR3 reads CSVEGTGTSDLGEQFF. In DNA form, the CDR3 reads TGCAGCGTTGAAGGGACCGGGACTAGCGACTTAGGAGAGCAGTTCTTC.

This clonotype was observed many times. The chain has TRBV10-3 and TRBJ1-5, with D unclear. From germline, CDR1 is ENHRY and CDR2 SYGVKD. This CDR3 comprises 15 residues. Trimming removed 0 bases at V and 9 bases at J, with 15 bases between. As DNA, the CDR3 is TGTGCCATCAGTGAGTCTGGCGGATCTCATTGGCCCCAGCATTTT. This gives the protein CAISESGGSHWPQHF.

The chain couples TRBV4-1 to TRBJ1-3, with D unresolved. V was pared by 1 base and J by 0 bases, with 7 bases between. Germline CDR1 is MGHRA and CDR2 is YSYEKL. This CDR3 is 15 amino acids long. In DNA, the CDR3 is TGCGCCAGCAGCCAAGTTGAAAGCTCTGGAAACACCATATATTTT. This gives the protein CASSQVESSGNTIYF.

There are many counts of this clonotype. The rearrangement links TRBV27 to TRBJ1-2; D uncertain. Germline CDR1 is MNHEY and CDR2 is SMNVEV (reference sequence). The CDR3 length is 16 residues. Trimming took off 0 bases at V and 2 bases at J, with 13 bases between the two ends. For the CDR3, the DNA is TGTGCCAGCAGTTTATCCCCCGACGGGAGGAACTATGGCTACACCTTC. Encoded protein: CASSLSPDGRNYGYTF.

This chain uses TRBV4-3 with TRBJ1-1, with D perhaps matching TRBD1 (6 bases). The ends were cut back, 0 bases at V and 2 bases at J, with 13 bases in the middle. Germline values: CDR1 LGHNA, CDR2 YSLEER. This CDR3 comprises 16 residues. The CDR3 region has the DNA TGCGCCAGCAGCCAAGATTTGTTGGGGGCAAACACTGAAGCTTTCTTT. Amino acid sequence: CASSQDLLGANTEAFF.

This clonotype was counted a few times. J is TRBJ2-3 and V is TRBV30; D call uncertain. V lost 3 bases and J lost 6, with 7 bases in between. CDR1 GTSNPN and CDR2 SVGIG come from the germline V gene (reference sequence). This CDR3 region has 11 residues. CDR3 in amino acids: CAWRLGDTQYF. CDR3 in DNA: TGTGCCTGGAGGCTAGGGGATACGCAGTATTTT.

This chain joins TRBV29-1 and TRBJ1-3; D is unclear. The CDR3 covers 15 residues. The V and J ends lost 7 bases and 0 bases respectively, with 16 bases between them. Germline CDR1 is SQVTM and CDR2 is ANQGSEA. The CDR3 spells CSAEDGGPSGNTIYF. The CDR3 nucleotides are TGCAGCGCTGAGGACGGAGGACCCTCTGGAAACACCATATATTTT.

This clonotype occurred many times. This chain links TRBV25-1 with TRBJ2-1; D unclear. This CDR3 is 14 amino acids long. CDR1 and CDR2 (germline): MGHDK, SYGVNS. V shed 3 bases and J shed 6 bases, with 12 bases lying between them. The CDR3 is CASSEVAASNEQFF. The CDR3 DNA follows: TGTGCCAGCAGTGAGGTAGCAGCTTCCAATGAGCAGTTCTTC.

The chain recombines TRBV10-3 with TRBJ2-2; 9 bases are a match to TRBD2. With 6 bases clipped from V and 2 bases from J, the junction kept 4 bases outside the gene matches. From germline, CDR1 is ENHRY and CDR2 SYGVKD. This CDR3 is built from 15 residues. CDR3 DNA: TGTGCCATCAGGAGGACTAGCGAAAACACCGGGGAGCTGTTTTTT. It is translated as CAIRRTSENTGELFF.

The chain has TRBV6-6 and TRBJ1-5; D is uncertain. This CDR3 has 16 amino acids. Germline V lookup: CDR1 MNHNY, CDR2 SVGAGI (reference sequence). V lost 6 bases, J lost 0 bases, and 15 bases lay in between. Here the CDR3 reads CASSPGVGHSNQPQHF. In nucleotides, the CDR3 is TGTGCCAGCAGCCCCGGGGTTGGTCATAGCAATCAGCCCCAGCATTTT.

The rearrangement uses TRBV20-1 and TRBJ2-5, with D possibly matching TRBD2 (5 bases). CDR3 length: 15 residues. Looked up from germline, CDR1 is DFQATT and CDR2 is SNEGSKA (reference sequence). V lost 1 base to trimming and J lost 1 base, with 13 bases between them. CDR3 coding DNA: TGCAGTGCTAGAGCCCTACTAGTCCCCCAAGAGACCCAGTACTTC. It translates to CSARALLVPQETQYF.